Presented here are 5 T cell receptor beta chains from one specimen sequenced in a study of T cells in Graves' hyperthyroidism and ophthalmopathy. It was RNA transcripts that yielded the amplified TCR beta CDR3 regions. The study used the HTBI primer set for a first-round RT-PCR of the TCR CDR3. TCRdb processed the multiplex PCR reads anew with MiXCR; each CDR3 protein has one entry. The sample shows more than 450,000 distinct CDR3 sequences, 20% of them seen only once. Sequenced input: blood. These receptors were obtained from a man aged 40-55 years with Graves' ophthalmopathy.

This clonotype was detected ten times or more. J is TRBJ1-1 and V is TRBV11-3; tentative D call: TRBD1 (6 bases). The CDR3 spans 12 residues. The V end lost 0 bases, the J end lost 7 bases, and 6 bases lay between the germline ends. Per germline, CDR1 SGHNT and CDR2 YENEEA. Here the CDR3 reads CASSLEGGEAFF. The CDR3 DNA reads as TGTGCCAGCAGCTTAGAAGGGGGTGAAGCTTTCTTT. Based on the CDR3 plus reference TRBV11-3 and TRBJ1-1, the full variable domain is EAGVVQSPRYKIIEKKQPVAFWCNPISGHNTLYWYLQNLGQGPELLIRYENEEAVDDSQLPKDRFSAERLKGVDSTLKIQPAELGDSAVYLCASSLEGGEAFFGQGTRLTVV.

This clonotype was picked up many times. This chain links TRBV11-1 with TRBJ2-2; possibly TRBD1 or TRBD2 for D (6 bases each). The germline V gene encodes CDR1 SGHAT and CDR2 FQDESV (reference sequence). V was cut by 2 bases and J by 5 bases, with 9 bases left in between. The CDR3 has 14 amino acids. CDR3 bases: TGTGCCAGCAGCTTACAAGGGGGGACCGGGGAGCTGTTTTTT. Protein sequence: CASSLQGGTGELFF. The full variable domain, with the rest looked up from reference TRBV11-1 and TRBJ2-2, is EAEVAQSPRYKITEKSQAVAFWCDPISGHATLYWYRQILGQGPELLVQFQDESVVDDSQLPKDRFSAERLKGVDSTLKIQPAELGDSAMYLCASSLQGGTGELFFGEGSRLTVL.

This clonotype was found many times. The chain is built from TRBV28 and TRBJ1-2, with TRBD1 as a possible D gene (5 bases). Germline V CDR1 and CDR2: MDHEN, SYDVKM. The CDR3 loop spans 14 amino acids. V was pared by 3 bases and J by 4 bases, with 12 bases between. Here the CDR3 DNA reads TGTGCCAGCAGTTTGCAGACAGACAGCTATGGCTACACCTTC. It is translated as CASSLQTDSYGYTF.

This clonotype was found many times. This chain links TRBV6-1 with TRBJ2-7, with TRBD1 matching over 10 bases. Germline V lookup: CDR1 MNHNS, CDR2 SASEGT. The CDR3 spans 14 residues. Trimming cost V 7 bases and J 2 bases; bases outside gene matches: 5. The DNA of the CDR3 is TGTGCCAGCACTAGACAGGGGGCCACCTACGAGCAGTACTTC. It translates to CASTRQGATYEQYF.

This clonotype was counted many times. The chain employs TRBV30 and TRBJ2-2; D possibly corresponds to TRBD2 (6 bases). This CDR3 is built from 13 residues. V dropped 3 bases and J dropped 7 bases, with 12 bases sitting between them. Germline assignment: CDR1 GTSNPN and CDR2 SVGIG (reference sequence). CDR3 region: CAWSAIGGGELFF. The CDR3 DNA is TGTGCCTGGAGCGCCATCGGGGGCGGGGAGCTGTTTTTT.